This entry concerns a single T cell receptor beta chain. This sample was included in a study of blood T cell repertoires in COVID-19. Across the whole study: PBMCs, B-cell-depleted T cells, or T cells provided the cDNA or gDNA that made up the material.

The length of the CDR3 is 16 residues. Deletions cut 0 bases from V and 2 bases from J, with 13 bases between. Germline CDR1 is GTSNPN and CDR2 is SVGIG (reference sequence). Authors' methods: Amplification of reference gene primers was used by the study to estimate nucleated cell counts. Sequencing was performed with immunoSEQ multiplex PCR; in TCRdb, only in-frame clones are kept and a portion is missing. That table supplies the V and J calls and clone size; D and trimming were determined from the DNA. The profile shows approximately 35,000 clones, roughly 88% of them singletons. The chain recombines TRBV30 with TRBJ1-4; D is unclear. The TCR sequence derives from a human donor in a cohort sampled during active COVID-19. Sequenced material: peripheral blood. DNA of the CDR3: TGTGCCTGGAGTGTACTTAGAAGAGCGACTAATGAAAAACTGTTTTTT. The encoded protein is CAWSVLRRATNEKLFF.